The rows below give T cell receptor beta chains drawn from one sample of a study of blood T cell repertoires in COVID-19. TCRdb's copy holds only in-frame clones and misses some; the assay was immunoSEQ multiplex PCR. The profile shows roughly 180,000 clones, approximately 83% of them singletons. The sample consisted of peripheral blood. The source of these receptors is a man aged 60 to 75 with acute or convalescent COVID-19. CDR3s include the opening cysteine and the closing phenylalanine or tryptophan. A D gene is named only where the DNA matches it firmly. The size field is filled for only some rows; it gives once, few, many or a size class.

J gene: TRBJ2-1; V gene: TRBV18; clone size: NA; D gene: TRBD2; CDR3 length: 15; CDR3 DNA: TGTGCCAGCTCACCACCGCCAGCGGGAGGGCCAAAGCAGTTCTTC; CDR3 protein: CASSPPPAGGPKQFF
J gene: TRBJ1-1; V gene: TRBV29-1; clone size: few; D gene: NA; CDR3 length: 13; CDR3 DNA: TGCAGCGTTCAAGGACAGCTTCAATCCGAAGCTTTCTTT; CDR3 protein: CSVQGQLQSEAFF
J gene: TRBJ2-4; V gene: TRBV5-8; clone size: NA; D gene: NA; CDR3 length: 15; CDR3 DNA: TGTGCCAGCAGCTTCCCGCAGGTGGCCAAAAACATTCAGTACTTC; CDR3 protein: CASSFPQVAKNIQYF
J gene: TRBJ1-2; V gene: TRBV28; clone size: once; D gene: NA; CDR3 length: 12; CDR3 DNA: TGTGCCAGCAGTCCCTTACTCCGGGGCTACACCTTC; CDR3 protein: CASSPLLRGYTF
J gene: TRBJ2-1; V gene: TRBV3-1/TRBV3-2; clone size: NA; D gene: TRBD2; CDR3 length: 11; CDR3 DNA: TGTGCCAGCAGCAACCGGGACTACCAGTTCTTC; CDR3 protein: CASSNRDYQFF
J gene: TRBJ1-2; V gene: TRBV9; clone size: once; D gene: TRBD1; CDR3 length: 16; CDR3 DNA: TGTGCCAGCAGCGGGGCGCGTACAGGGGCGGGCGTAGGCTACACCTTC; CDR3 protein: CASSGARTGAGVGYTF
J gene: TRBJ1-4; V gene: TRBV28; clone size: NA; D gene: TRBD1; CDR3 length: 14; CDR3 DNA: TGTGCCAGCACCCAGACAGGGCCTAATGAAAAACTGTTTTTT; CDR3 protein: CASTQTGPNEKLFF
J gene: TRBJ1-6; V gene: TRBV19; clone size: few; D gene: TRBD1; CDR3 length: 13; CDR3 DNA: TGTGCCAGTAGTCGAGGCAGGGGGCAACCCCTCCACTTT; CDR3 protein: CASSRGRGQPLHF
J gene: TRBJ2-7; V gene: TRBV5-1; clone size: few; D gene: TRBD2; CDR3 length: 15; CDR3 DNA: TGCGCCAGCAGCCAGGGACTAGCGGGACTCTACGAGCAGTACTTC; CDR3 protein: CASSQGLAGLYEQYF
J gene: TRBJ2-7; V gene: TRBV15; clone size: NA; D gene: TRBD1; CDR3 length: 13; CDR3 DNA: TGTGCCACCAGCGCCCGCGGGACAGGGGGGATGCTCTTC; CDR3 protein: CATSARGTGGMLF
J gene: TRBJ2-5; V gene: TRBV24-1; clone size: once; D gene: TRBD1; CDR3 length: 17; CDR3 DNA: TGTGCCACCAGTGACCCAAACAGGGGGCTGGGGAAAGAGACCCAGTACTTC; CDR3 protein: CATSDPNRGLGKETQYF
J gene: TRBJ1-3; V gene: TRBV19; clone size: NA; D gene: TRBD1; CDR3 length: 17; CDR3 DNA: TGTGCCAGTACCCCCTACCTACAGGGGCTCTCTGGAAACACCATATATTTT; CDR3 protein: CASTPYLQGLSGNTIYF
J gene: TRBJ2-7; V gene: TRBV4-2; clone size: NA; D gene: NA; CDR3 length: 17; CDR3 DNA: TGTGCCAGCAGCCAAAGGGGGGGGTCTGAGGGCACCTACGAGCAGTACTTC; CDR3 protein: CASSQRGGSEGTYEQYF
J gene: TRBJ1-5; V gene: TRBV10-3; clone size: NA; D gene: NA; CDR3 length: 16; CDR3 DNA: TGTGCCATCAGTGAGTCAGGTGGGCGTAGCAATCAGCCCCAGCATTTT; CDR3 protein: CAISESGGRSNQPQHF
J gene: TRBJ2-3; V gene: TRBV7-6; clone size: NA; D gene: NA; CDR3 length: 18; CDR3 DNA: TGTGCCAGCAGCTCGGGTCCTCTAGGGGCGGCTAGCACAGATACGCAGTATTTT; CDR3 protein: CASSSGPLGAASTDTQYF
J gene: TRBJ1-1; V gene: TRBV20-1; clone size: NA; D gene: NA; CDR3 length: 14; CDR3 DNA: TGCAGTGCTAGTAAAAGGGGGGGGAACACTGAAGCTTTCTTT; CDR3 protein: CSASKRGGNTEAFF
J gene: TRBJ1-6; V gene: TRBV6-1; clone size: NA; D gene: NA; CDR3 length: 13; CDR3 DNA: TGTGCCAGCAGTGAAATATTGCGCTCACCCCTCCACTTT; CDR3 protein: CASSEILRSPLHF
J gene: TRBJ2-1; V gene: TRBV5-1; clone size: once; D gene: TRBD1; CDR3 length: 18; CDR3 DNA: TGCGCCAGCAGCTTGGACAGGGGTCGAGTGTCCTCCTACAATGAGCAGTTCTTC; CDR3 protein: CASSLDRGRVSSYNEQFF
J gene: TRBJ2-7; V gene: TRBV5-4; clone size: NA; D gene: NA; CDR3 length: 13; CDR3 DNA: TGTGCCAGCAGCCCAACTGGCTCCTACGAGCAGTACTTC; CDR3 protein: CASSPTGSYEQYF
J gene: TRBJ2-7; V gene: TRBV11-2; clone size: NA; D gene: NA; CDR3 length: 14; CDR3 DNA: TGTGCCAGCAGCTCACAGCTTTACTCCTACGAGCAGTACTTC; CDR3 protein: CASSSQLYSYEQYF
J gene: TRBJ2-7; V gene: TRBV27; clone size: few; D gene: NA; CDR3 length: 16; CDR3 DNA: TGTGCCAGCAGTTTATCTCCCGGGAGTGGCTACTACGAGCAGTACTTC; CDR3 protein: CASSLSPGSGYYEQYF
J gene: TRBJ1-6; V gene: TRBV7-9; clone size: NA; D gene: NA; CDR3 length: 16; CDR3 DNA: TGTGCCAGCAGCCAAGCCCCCCGGGTCAGAGGTTCACCCCTCCACTTT; CDR3 protein: CASSQAPRVRGSPLHF
J gene: TRBJ2-7; V gene: TRBV5-1; clone size: NA; D gene: TRBD1; CDR3 length: 14; CDR3 DNA: TGCGCCAGCAGTTCACAGGGGGCTAAGTACGAGCAGTACTTC; CDR3 protein: CASSSQGAKYEQYF
J gene: TRBJ2-3; V gene: TRBV4-2; clone size: many; D gene: TRBD2; CDR3 length: 16; CDR3 DNA: TGTGCCAGCAGCCAAGGGCTAGCGGGAGGGCCAGATACGCAGTATTTT; CDR3 protein: CASSQGLAGGPDTQYF
J gene: TRBJ2-1; V gene: TRBV28; clone size: NA; D gene: NA; CDR3 length: 14; CDR3 DNA: TGTGCCAGCAGTTCCGGGACACACCTAGGGGAGCAGTTCTTC; CDR3 protein: CASSSGTHLGEQFF
J gene: TRBJ2-4; V gene: TRBV4-1; clone size: NA; D gene: TRBD1; CDR3 length: 18; CDR3 DNA: TGCGCCAGCAGCCTTGGGGTAGTACAGGGGGCGGCCAAAAACATTCAGTACTTC; CDR3 protein: CASSLGVVQGAAKNIQYF
J gene: TRBJ1-2; V gene: TRBV2; clone size: NA; D gene: NA; CDR3 length: 11; CDR3 DNA: TGTGCCAGCAGTGAATATGTGGGCTACACCTTC; CDR3 protein: CASSEYVGYTF
J gene: TRBJ2-7; V gene: TRBV11-3; clone size: NA; D gene: TRBD1; CDR3 length: 15; CDR3 DNA: TGTGCCAGCAGCCGAGGACAGGGGCCATCCTACGAGCAGTACTTC; CDR3 protein: CASSRGQGPSYEQYF
J gene: TRBJ2-1; V gene: TRBV6-2/TRBV6-3; clone size: NA; D gene: NA; CDR3 length: 15; CDR3 DNA: TGTGCCAGCAGTCCCCGGGGGACTTTGCACAATGAGCAGTTCTTC; CDR3 protein: CASSPRGTLHNEQFF
J gene: TRBJ2-3; V gene: TRBV29-1; clone size: NA; D gene: TRBD2; CDR3 length: 14; CDR3 DNA: TGCAGCGTTGAGTCGGGGGGTAGGACAGATACGCAGTATTTT; CDR3 protein: CSVESGGRTDTQYF
J gene: TRBJ2-1; V gene: TRBV10-3; clone size: NA; D gene: TRBD2; CDR3 length: 19; CDR3 DNA: TGTGCCACCCGCCCCGGGGGACGAATTACTAGCGGGAGGGTAAATGAGCAGTTCTTC; CDR3 protein: CATRPGGRITSGRVNEQFF
J gene: TRBJ2-5; V gene: TRBV4-1; clone size: NA; D gene: NA; CDR3 length: 15; CDR3 DNA: TGCGCCAGCAGCTTATCGAGGCCGTACCAAGAGACCCAGTACTTC; CDR3 protein: CASSLSRPYQETQYF
J gene: TRBJ2-7; V gene: TRBV5-1; clone size: NA; D gene: TRBD2; CDR3 length: 16; CDR3 DNA: TGCGCCAGCAGCTTGTTTGGGACTAGCGGGAGCGACGAGCAGTACTTC; CDR3 protein: CASSLFGTSGSDEQYF
J gene: TRBJ2-5; V gene: TRBV9; clone size: NA; D gene: TRBD1; CDR3 length: 17; CDR3 DNA: TGTGCCAGCAGCGTAGGAGTAAGACAGGGGGGAGAAGAGACCCAGTACTTC; CDR3 protein: CASSVGVRQGGEETQYF
J gene: TRBJ1-1; V gene: TRBV28; clone size: NA; D gene: NA; CDR3 length: 15; CDR3 DNA: TGTGCCAGCAGTCCCCGGGGAGGAGGGAACACTGAAGCTTTCTTT; CDR3 protein: CASSPRGGGNTEAFF
J gene: TRBJ2-7; V gene: TRBV10-2; clone size: NA; D gene: NA; CDR3 length: 17; CDR3 DNA: TGCGCCAGCAACCAAGCTAGGGGGGCAGGGGGTGCCTACGAGCAGTACTTC; CDR3 protein: CASNQARGAGGAYEQYF
J gene: TRBJ1-2; V gene: TRBV28; clone size: NA; D gene: TRBD1; CDR3 length: 15; CDR3 DNA: TGTGCCAGCAGCCCCCCGAACCGGGACAGGGAAGGCTACACCTTC; CDR3 protein: CASSPPNRDREGYTF
J gene: TRBJ1-3; V gene: TRBV18; clone size: NA; D gene: TRBD1; CDR3 length: 15; CDR3 DNA: TGTGCCAGCTCACGAACAGGGGAATCTGGAAACACCATATATTTT; CDR3 protein: CASSRTGESGNTIYF
J gene: TRBJ1-2; V gene: TRBV29-1; clone size: once; D gene: NA; CDR3 length: 13; CDR3 DNA: TGCAGCGTTGAAGATCTTACGGGTATGGGCTACACCTTC; CDR3 protein: CSVEDLTGMGYTF
J gene: TRBJ1-2; V gene: TRBV18; clone size: NA; D gene: NA; CDR3 length: 13; CDR3 DNA: TGTGCCAGCTCACCAGCCGGGGAGTATGGCTACACCTTC; CDR3 protein: CASSPAGEYGYTF
J gene: TRBJ1-6; V gene: TRBV2; clone size: NA; D gene: NA; CDR3 length: 13; CDR3 DNA: TGTGCCAGCAGGGACGGGGGGAACTCACCCCTCCACTTT; CDR3 protein: CASRDGGNSPLHF
J gene: TRBJ1-5; V gene: TRBV2; clone size: NA; D gene: TRBD1; CDR3 length: 15; CDR3 DNA: TGTGCCAGCTCAAGAGGGGGACAGGGCGGGCAGCCCCAGCATTTT; CDR3 protein: CASSRGGQGGQPQHF
J gene: TRBJ1-1; V gene: TRBV7-2; clone size: once; D gene: TRBD1; CDR3 length: 15; CDR3 DNA: TGTGCCAGCAGCTTAGTGGCGGGGACAGGCACTGAAGCTTTCTTT; CDR3 protein: CASSLVAGTGTEAFF
J gene: TRBJ1-1; V gene: TRBV9; clone size: NA; D gene: NA; CDR3 length: 15; CDR3 DNA: TGTGCCAGCAGCGCCCTCCCCGGGGGGAACACTGAAGCTTTCTTT; CDR3 protein: CASSALPGGNTEAFF
J gene: TRBJ2-2; V gene: TRBV19; clone size: few; D gene: NA; CDR3 length: 14; CDR3 DNA: TGTGCCAGTAGTATTGAGGGAAACACCGGGGAGCTGTTTTTT; CDR3 protein: CASSIEGNTGELFF
J gene: TRBJ1-5; V gene: TRBV24-1; clone size: NA; D gene: NA; CDR3 length: 15; CDR3 DNA: TGTGCCACCAGTGACCTTTTGATTAACGGTCAGCCCCAGCATTTT; CDR3 protein: CATSDLLINGQPQHF
J gene: TRBJ2-7; V gene: TRBV9; clone size: NA; D gene: TRBD2; CDR3 length: 14; CDR3 DNA: TGTGCCAGCAGCAACAGCGGGAGCTCCTACGAGCAGTACTTC; CDR3 protein: CASSNSGSSYEQYF
J gene: TRBJ2-3; V gene: TRBV7-3; clone size: NA; D gene: NA; CDR3 length: 14; CDR3 DNA: TGTGCCAGCAGCCCCGGACAGAACACAGATACGCAGTATTTT; CDR3 protein: CASSPGQNTDTQYF
J gene: TRBJ1-2; V gene: TRBV3-1/TRBV3-2; clone size: many; D gene: NA; CDR3 length: 12; CDR3 DNA: TGTGCCAGCACTATTAGAGGGCTTCGCTACACCTTC; CDR3 protein: CASTIRGLRYTF
J gene: TRBJ2-1; V gene: TRBV4-1; clone size: NA; D gene: TRBD2; CDR3 length: 16; CDR3 DNA: TGCGCCAGCAGTTTCGGGCGGGGGAGCTCCTACAATGAGCAGTTCTTC; CDR3 protein: CASSFGRGSSYNEQFF